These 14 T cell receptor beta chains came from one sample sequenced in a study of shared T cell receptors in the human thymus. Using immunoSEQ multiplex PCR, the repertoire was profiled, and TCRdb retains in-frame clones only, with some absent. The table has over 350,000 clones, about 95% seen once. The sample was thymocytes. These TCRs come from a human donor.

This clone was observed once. CDR3 region: CASSGVGMGPSGNTIYF. The DNA of the CDR3 is TGTGCCAGCAGTGGAGTAGGGATGGGACCCTCTGGAAACACCATATATTTT. The J gene is TRBJ1-3, the V gene TRBV25-1, with D possibly TRBD1 on 5 matching bases. CDR1 MGHDK and CDR2 SYGVNS come from the germline V gene. The germline V and J ends were trimmed by 4 bases and 0 bases, with 16 bases remaining between them. The CDR3 consists of 17 residues.

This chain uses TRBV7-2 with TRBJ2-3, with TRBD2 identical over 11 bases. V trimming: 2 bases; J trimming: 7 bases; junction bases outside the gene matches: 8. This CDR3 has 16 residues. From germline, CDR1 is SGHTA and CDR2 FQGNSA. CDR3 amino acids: CASSLSLAGGGHTQYF. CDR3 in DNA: TGTGCCAGCAGCTTAAGTCTAGCGGGAGGCGGGCATACGCAGTATTTT.

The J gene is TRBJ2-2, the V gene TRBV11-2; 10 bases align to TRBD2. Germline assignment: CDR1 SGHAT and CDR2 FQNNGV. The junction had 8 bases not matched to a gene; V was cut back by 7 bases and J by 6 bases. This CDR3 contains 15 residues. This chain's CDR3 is CASTLLAGVPGELFF. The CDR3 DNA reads TGTGCCAGCACCCTTCTAGCGGGAGTTCCCGGGGAGCTGTTTTTT.

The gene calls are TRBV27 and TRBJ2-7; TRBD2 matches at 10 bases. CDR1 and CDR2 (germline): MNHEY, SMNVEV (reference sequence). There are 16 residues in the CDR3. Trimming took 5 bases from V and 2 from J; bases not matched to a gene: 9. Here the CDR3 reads CASSHPGLAFPYEQYF. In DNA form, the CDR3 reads TGTGCCAGCAGTCACCCGGGACTAGCGTTTCCCTACGAGCAGTACTTC.

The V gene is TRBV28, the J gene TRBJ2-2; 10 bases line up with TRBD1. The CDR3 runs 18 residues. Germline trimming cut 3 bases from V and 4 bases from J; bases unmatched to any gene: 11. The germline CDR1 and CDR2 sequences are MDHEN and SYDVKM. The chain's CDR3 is CASSFPRQGARGTGELFF. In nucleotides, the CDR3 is TGTGCCAGCAGTTTCCCTCGACAGGGGGCACGTGGCACCGGGGAGCTGTTTTTT.

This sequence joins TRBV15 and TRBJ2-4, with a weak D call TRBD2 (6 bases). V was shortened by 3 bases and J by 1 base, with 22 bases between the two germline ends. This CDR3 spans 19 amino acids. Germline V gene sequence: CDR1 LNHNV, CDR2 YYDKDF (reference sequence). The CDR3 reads CATSRNKEGERWAKNIQYF. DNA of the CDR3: TGTGCCACCAGCAGGAATAAGGAGGGAGAAAGGTGGGCCAAAAACATTCAGTACTTC.

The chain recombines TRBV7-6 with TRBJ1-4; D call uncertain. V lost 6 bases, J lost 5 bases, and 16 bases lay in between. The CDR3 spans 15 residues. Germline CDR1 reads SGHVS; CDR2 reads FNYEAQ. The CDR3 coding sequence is TGTGCCAGCAGACGCAGGCCCGAACCGAATGAAAAACTGTTTTTT. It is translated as CASRRRPEPNEKLFF.

The CDR3 loop reads CASSTGQGDYGYTF. CDR3 DNA: TGTGCCAGCAGTACTGGACAGGGAGACTATGGCTACACCTTC. The chain combines TRBV6-5 with TRBJ1-2; 8 bases are shared with TRBD1. The germline V gene has CDR1 MNHEY and CDR2 SVGAGI. CDR3 size: 14 residues. The ends lost 5 bases at V and 3 bases at J; junction bases unmatched: 5.

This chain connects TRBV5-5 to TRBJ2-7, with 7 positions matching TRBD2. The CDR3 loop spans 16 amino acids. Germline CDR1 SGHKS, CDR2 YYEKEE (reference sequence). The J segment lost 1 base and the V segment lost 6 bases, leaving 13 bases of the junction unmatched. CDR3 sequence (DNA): TGTGCCAGCATCATCATCGGGGGGACCGCATCCTACGAGCAGTACTTC. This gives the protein CASIIIGGTASYEQYF.

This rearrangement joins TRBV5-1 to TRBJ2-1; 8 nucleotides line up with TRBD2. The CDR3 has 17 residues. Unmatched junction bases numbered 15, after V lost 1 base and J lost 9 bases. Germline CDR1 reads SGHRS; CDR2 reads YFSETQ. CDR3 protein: CASSLTPPGGALIEQFF. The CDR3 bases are TGCGCCAGCAGCTTGACCCCGCCGGGGGGGGCGCTAATTGAGCAGTTCTTC.

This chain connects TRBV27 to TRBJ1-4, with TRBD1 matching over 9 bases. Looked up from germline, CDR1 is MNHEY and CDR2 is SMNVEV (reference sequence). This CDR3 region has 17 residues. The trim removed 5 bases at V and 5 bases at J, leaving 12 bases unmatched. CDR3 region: CASSTIRETGGNEKLFF. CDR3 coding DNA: TGTGCCAGCAGTACTATAAGGGAGACAGGGGGGAATGAAAAACTGTTTTTT.

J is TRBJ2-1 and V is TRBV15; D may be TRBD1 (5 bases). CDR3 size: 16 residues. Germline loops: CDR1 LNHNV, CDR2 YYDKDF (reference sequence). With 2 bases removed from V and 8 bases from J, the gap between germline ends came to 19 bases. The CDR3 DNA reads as TGTGCCACCAGCAGAAGGGGTACGGCGAAAGGCGATGAGCAGTTCTTC. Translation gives CATSRRGTAKGDEQFF.

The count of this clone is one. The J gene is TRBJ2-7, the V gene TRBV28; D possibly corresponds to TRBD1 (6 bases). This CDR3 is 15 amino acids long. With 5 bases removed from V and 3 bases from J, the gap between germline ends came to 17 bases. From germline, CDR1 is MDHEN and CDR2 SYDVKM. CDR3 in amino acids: CASSPDSRGFYEQYF. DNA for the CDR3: TGTGCCAGCAGTCCGGACAGCCGAGGGTTCTACGAGCAGTACTTC.

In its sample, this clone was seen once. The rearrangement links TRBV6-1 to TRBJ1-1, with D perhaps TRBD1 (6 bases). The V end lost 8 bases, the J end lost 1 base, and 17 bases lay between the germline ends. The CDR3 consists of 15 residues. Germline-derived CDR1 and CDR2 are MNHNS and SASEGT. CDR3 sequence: CASPQRAGANTEAFF. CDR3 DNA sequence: TGTGCCAGCCCTCAGAGGGCAGGGGCGAACACTGAAGCTTTCTTT.